The clone carrying this TCR beta chain was counted at least ten times. The antigen remains unidentified. The CDR3 loop spans 15 amino acids. CDR1 and CDR2 from the germline V gene are SGHVS and FNYEAQ. The ends were cut back, 5 bases at V and 5 bases at J, with 19 bases in the middle. This sample was included in a study of early T cells in non-severe SARS-CoV-2 infection. At the level of the study: Bulk RNA from unsorted whole blood was sequenced; chains were unpaired. Points from the study as a whole: Matches to VDJdb favored anti-spike CD8 responses and missed private and CD4 specificities.

Individual cDNA molecules carried attached unique molecular identifiers. TCRdb processed the 5' RACE reads anew with MiXCR; each CDR3 protein has one entry. The profile shows some 63,000 distinct CDR3 sequences, approximately 12% of them singletons. The V and J genes are TRBV7-6 and TRBJ2-7; D tentatively fits TRBD1 or TRBD2 (5 bases each). Specimen: whole blood. This clonotype was obtained from an adult who was a healthcare worker with PCR-confirmed SARS-CoV-2 infection or an uninfected control (not recorded which). CDR3 protein: CASSVRDVPFHEQYF. The CDR3 nucleotides are TGTGCCAGCAGCGTACGGGACGTACCGTTCCACGAGCAGTACTTC.